This T cell receptor beta chain was found in a study of T-cell memory formation after mild COVID-19. The germline CDR1 and CDR2 sequences are SGHVS and FNYEAQ. CDR3 size: 15 residues. V trimming: 3 bases; J trimming: 8 bases; junction bases outside the gene matches: 10. Each CDR3 protein gets one entry after TCRdb re-called the 5' RACE reads with MiXCR. The sample contains about 100,000 distinct CDR3 sequences, approximately 12% of which appear only once. This receptor was identified in a man aged 18 to 30 who had mild COVID-19 (a few samples of this study predate the infection). Cell type and time point are not known. The chain has TRBV7-6 and TRBJ1-2; 9 bases align to TRBD1. The source material was PBMCs or a T cell subset sorted from them (not recorded which). This chain's CDR3 is CASSFFPGTGTGYTF. The CDR3 bases are TGTGCCAGCAGCTTTTTCCCCGGGACAGGGACCGGCTACACCTTC.